Included here is one T cell receptor beta chain sequence, with context. Per the authors' pipeline: Junction-only immunoSEQ data arrived without quality scores, meaning filtering differed. Generated by immunoSEQ multiplex PCR, the TCRdb table keeps only in-frame clones and is missing some. V and J calls plus clone size are reproduced from that table; the DNA served to infer D and trimming. The data contain 1.6 million or so clones, approximately 98.5% of them singletons. This record comes from a study of shared clonotypes between healthy human individuals. The trim removed 0 bases at V and 6 bases at J, leaving 3 bases unmatched. The CDR3 totals 15 residues. Germline CDR1 SNHLY, CDR2 FYNNEI.

This receptor was taken from a man aged 25-45 years in good health. Specimen: naive CD4+ T cells sorted from blood. Subset of the sample: CD45RA+ positively selected. J is TRBJ2-4 and V is TRBV2; 9 positions agree with TRBD1. Here the CDR3 reads CASSEARGQGNIQYF. CDR3 DNA sequence: TGTGCCAGCAGTGAAGCGCGGGGACAGGGAAACATTCAGTACTTC.